This TCR beta chain was profiled in a study of cytomegalovirus exposure and HLA in healthy donors. At the level of the study: Inside one of the first data releases sat some 85 million unique TCRs taken from HLA-typed donors.

Study-level results: According to an earlier analysis, most TCR beta V segments yielded productive rearrangements about 87% or about 30% of the time. Three of the chains that were CMV-associated were confirmed in vitro to be specific for CMV antigens.

Note on this clone: Its matching antigen is unknown.

This CDR3 has 16 residues. V gave up 0 bases and J gave up 1 base; unmatched junction bases: 3. Germline loops: CDR1 SGDLS, CDR2 YYNGEE. Healthy individuals who donated bone marrow served as the donors. Primers for the PCR totalled 60 Vbeta and 13 Jbeta. The repertoire was sequenced with immunoSEQ multiplex PCR; TCRdb's copy has only in-frame clones and lacks some. Of roughly 130,000 clones listed, about four fifths are singletons. The material sequenced was PBMCs. The source of this sequence is a woman aged 40 to 50 in good health and CMV-seronegative. The J gene is TRBJ2-2, the V gene TRBV9, with 7 bases identical to TRBD2. CDR3 sequence (DNA): TGTGCCAGCAGCGTAGGCCTAGCGGAGAACACCGGGGAGCTGTTTTTT. It codes for CASSVGLAENTGELFF.